What follows describes a single T cell receptor (beta chain). Its matching antigen is unknown. A read error may account for a junction end that differs from germline. These data belong to a study of tumor-infiltrating lymphocytes in primary liver carcinoma. As for the study in general: Patients underwent surgical resection for primary liver carcinoma. Samples returned roughly 3.5 to 7.5 million productive TCRbeta reads each. Read depth did not differ significantly between tissue types. Whole-study findings and limits: It was tumor-adjacent and tumor-blood pairs that overlapped less than tumor region pairs did.

The CDR3 extends over 16 amino acids. Germline V gene data show CDR1 as MNHNS and CDR2 as SASEGT. A constant-region primer primed TCR beta cDNA synthesis from about 530 ng of total RNA. Researchers made the TCR beta libraries by running three nested multiplex PCR rounds with slightly modified ARM-PCR. Running 10 cycles apiece, the first two PCR rounds relied on TRBV1-TRBV30 forward primers together with a C-beta reverse primer. Each CDR3 protein gets one entry after TCRdb re-called the multiplex PCR reads with MiXCR. The sample has fewer than 250,000 distinct CDR3 sequences, almost 65% seen once. Unsorted whole blood yielded blood RNA, and germline DNA was extracted as well.

This sequence was found in a woman aged 60-75 years with primary liver carcinoma and hepatitis B virus infection. The V and J genes are TRBV6-1 and TRBJ1-2; no definite D call. Sequencing was carried out using peripheral blood. The CDR3 DNA follows: TGTGCCATCAGTGAAGCGGGCTTATTTATTAACTATGGCTACACCTTC. Amino acids: CAISEAGLFINYGYTF.